This T cell receptor (beta chain) is drawn from a study of cytomegalovirus exposure and HLA in healthy donors. Overall study results and limits: A later look showed TCR association rates differing by HLA locus, highest for DRB1 and lowest for HLA-C. It was confirmed in vitro that a few of the CMV-associated chains were specific for CMV antigens. Researchers reported in a later analysis that a missense DCLRE1C variant was tied to TCR beta V- and J-gene trimming.

Despite likely unrecorded immune exposures, the donors were nominally healthy at the time of sampling. Use of 60 Vbeta and 13 Jbeta primers characterized the PCR. This table comes from immunoSEQ multiplex PCR, and its TCRdb copy is limited to in-frame clones, with some not included. Among some 180,000 clones listed, 76% were seen once. A remark on this clone: Its matching antigen is unknown.

Trimming removed 2 bases from V and 4 bases from J, with 16 bases in between. Germline V gives CDR1 MNHNS, CDR2 SASEGT. This CDR3 has 16 amino acids. The material sequenced was PBMCs. The TCR comes from a woman in her 30s in good health and CMV-seropositive. The V gene is TRBV6-1, the J gene TRBJ2-3, with D perhaps matching TRBD1 (5 bases). The DNA of the CDR3 is TGTGCCAGCAGTGAATCCCCAGGGTATCGTGCAGATACGCAGTATTTT. Its translation: CASSESPGYRADTQYF.